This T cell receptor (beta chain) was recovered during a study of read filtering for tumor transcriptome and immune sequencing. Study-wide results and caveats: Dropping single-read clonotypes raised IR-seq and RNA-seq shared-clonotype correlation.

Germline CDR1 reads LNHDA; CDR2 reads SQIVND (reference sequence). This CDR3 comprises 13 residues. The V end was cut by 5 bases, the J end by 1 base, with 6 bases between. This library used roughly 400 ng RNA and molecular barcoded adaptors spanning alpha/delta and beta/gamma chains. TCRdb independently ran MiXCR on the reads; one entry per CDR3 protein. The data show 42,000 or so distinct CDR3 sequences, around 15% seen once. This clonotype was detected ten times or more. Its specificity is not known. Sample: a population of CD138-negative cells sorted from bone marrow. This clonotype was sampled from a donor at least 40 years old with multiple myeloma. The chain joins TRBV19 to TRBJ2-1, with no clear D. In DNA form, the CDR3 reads TGTGCCAGTAGTTTCTTTTCCTACAATGAGCAGTTCTTC. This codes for CASSFFSYNEQFF.